Following are 15 T cell receptor beta chains from one sample sequenced in a study of PD-1 blockade in classical Hodgkin lymphoma. TCRdb keeps only in-frame clones here, not all; method: immunoSEQ multiplex PCR. The sample lists 89,000 or so clones, 85% to 95% seen once, with over 2.5% in the top ten. Autologous stem cell transplantation was followed by relapse in every patient, and brentuximab vedotin exposure varied. The sample in question was peripheral blood mononuclear cells (PBMCs), obtained before the second cycle of nivolumab. All receptors derive from a human donor with classical Hodgkin lymphoma.

The DNA for the CDR3 is TGCGCCAGCTGCCCCACCAGGGATGGGGGGAATGAGCAGTTCTTC. Its translation: CASCPTRDGGNEQFF. This rearrangement joins TRBV5-1 to TRBJ2-1; D is perhaps TRBD2 (6 bases). The germline V gene has CDR1 SGHRS and CDR2 YFSETQ. The germline V and J ends were trimmed by 7 bases and 7 bases, with 21 bases remaining between them. The CDR3 extends over 15 amino acids.

The V call is TRBV18, the J call TRBJ2-5, with a possible D match to TRBD2 (6 bases). Germline V gene sequence: CDR1 KGHSH, CDR2 LQKENI. This CDR3 region has 15 residues. V was pared by 6 bases and J by 2 bases, with 16 bases between. CDR3 in amino acids: CASSQTRQKQETQYF. The CDR3 coding sequence is TGTGCCAGCTCGCAGACTAGACAGAAACAAGAGACCCAGTACTTC. The whole variable domain, remainder taken from reference TRBV18 and TRBJ2-5, is NAGVMQNPRHLVRRRGQEARLRCSPMKGHSHVYWYRQLPEEGLKFMVYLQKENIIDESGMPKERFSAEFPKEGPSILRIQQVVRGDSAAYFCASSQTRQKQETQYFGPGTRLLVL.

This chain links TRBV28 with TRBJ2-7; D is unclear. The CDR3 spans 17 residues. Trimming took off 5 bases at V and 0 bases at J, with 20 bases between the two ends. The V gene's germline CDR1 is MDHEN and CDR2 SYDVKM. CDR3: CASSTLFMSASSYEQYF. In nucleotides, the CDR3 is TGTGCCAGCAGTACCCTTTTTATGTCCGCCAGCTCCTACGAGCAGTACTTC. Using reference TRBV28 and TRBJ2-7 for the parts outside the CDR3, the full variable domain is DVKVTQSSRYLVKRTGEKVFLECVQDMDHENMFWYRQDPGLGLRLIYFSYDVKMKEKGDIPEGYSVSREKKERFSLILESASTNQTSMYLCASSTLFMSASSYEQYFGPGTRLTVT.

V usage is TRBV5-1 and J usage is TRBJ2-3, with TRBD2 identical over 8 bases. The germline V gene has CDR1 SGHRS and CDR2 YFSETQ. Trimming took 0 bases from V and 6 from J; bases not matched to a gene: 3. The CDR3 sequence is 14 residues long. The CDR3 bases are TGCGCCAGCAGCTTGGCTAGCGGGCTGGATACGCAGTATTTT. This sequence encodes CASSLASGLDTQYF.

This sequence joins TRBV2 and TRBJ1-2; tentatively, D is TRBD1 (5 bases). CDR3 length: 14 amino acids. The V gene's germline CDR1 is SNHLY and CDR2 FYNNEI. Trimming pared 4 bases from V and 8 bases from J, leaving 17 bases between. The CDR3 is CASSAVGPTVGYTF. In DNA, the CDR3 is TGTGCCAGCAGTGCGGTGGGACCCACTGTAGGCTACACCTTC.

The rearrangement joins TRBV5-4 to TRBJ2-3, with D perhaps TRBD1 (5 bases). The CDR3 totals 14 residues. The germline V gene encodes CDR1 SGHNT and CDR2 YYREEE (reference sequence). Trimming took off 2 bases at V and 2 bases at J, with 9 bases between the two ends. The CDR3 bases are TGTGCCAGCAGCTTTGGGGCCCCCACAGATACGCAGTATTTT. Translating gives CASSFGAPTDTQYF.

This chain joins TRBV11-1 and TRBJ1-1; D perhaps matches TRBD1 (5 bases). The germline V gene has CDR1 SGHAT and CDR2 FQDESV (reference sequence). The CDR3 is 14 residues long. Trimming left V 3 bases short and J 3 bases short, with 11 bases between. CDR3 in DNA: TGTGCCAGCAGCTTCAGTAGGGGCGACACTGAAGCTTTCTTT. It yields the protein CASSFSRGDTEAFF.

The chain recombines TRBV30 with TRBJ2-6; the D is unclear. CDR1 is GTSNPN and CDR2 is SVGIG in the germline V gene (reference sequence). The CDR3 contains 14 residues. The V gene lost 0 bases and the J gene lost 5 bases, with 8 bases spanning the gap. The DNA of the CDR3 is TGTGCCTGGAGTGTAGCGATACGGGCCAACGTCCTGACTTTC. The encoded protein is CAWSVAIRANVLTF. The full variable domain, its missing parts supplied by reference TRBV30 and TRBJ2-6, is SQTIHQWPATLVQPVGSPLSLECTVEGTSNPNLYWYRQAAGRGLQLLFYSVGIGQISSEVPQNLSASRPQDRQFILSSKKLLLSDSGFYLCAWSVAIRANVLTFGAGSRLTVL.

This chain connects TRBV5-4 to TRBJ2-5, with TRBD1 as a possible D gene (5 bases). The germline V and J ends were trimmed by 4 bases and 2 bases, with 12 bases remaining between them. The CDR3 is 14 residues long. Germline CDR1 and CDR2: SGHNT and YYREEE (reference sequence). CDR3 residues: CASSPEGVQETQYF. The CDR3 DNA follows: TGTGCCAGCAGCCCGGAAGGGGTTCAAGAGACCCAGTACTTC.

The V and J genes are TRBV5-1 and TRBJ2-1; D is undetermined. V lost 6 bases and J 0 bases, leaving 10 bases between the germline ends. CDR3 size: 14 residues. Germline CDR1 and CDR2: SGHRS and YFSETQ. The chain's CDR3 is CASTPRNSYNEQFF. DNA for the CDR3: TGCGCCAGCACCCCGAGGAACTCCTACAATGAGCAGTTCTTC.

The chain uses TRBV2 and TRBJ1-2, with 8 bases matching TRBD1. J lost 4 bases, V lost 5 bases, and 6 bases had no gene match. Germline V gives CDR1 SNHLY, CDR2 FYNNEI. There are 14 residues in the CDR3. The chain's CDR3 is CASSIYQGAYGYTF. The CDR3 bases are TGTGCCAGCAGTATATATCAGGGGGCCTATGGCTACACCTTC.

The J gene is TRBJ2-5, the V gene TRBV5-1, with D unresolved. The CDR3 has 14 residues. Trimming removed 4 bases at V and 7 bases at J, with 17 bases between. Per the germline V gene, CDR1 is SGHRS and CDR2 is YFSETQ. Here the CDR3 DNA reads TGCGCCAGCAGCAAGAGGAACCATTTGGGGACCCAGTACTTC. Its translation is CASSKRNHLGTQYF.

The rearrangement uses TRBV4-1 and TRBJ2-7; D gene uncertain. Germline CDR1 MGHRA, CDR2 YSYEKL. The V and J ends lost 3 bases and 0 bases respectively, with 6 bases between them. CDR3 length equals 13 residues. The CDR3 reads CASSHWDSYEQYF. The CDR3 coding sequence is TGCGCCAGCAGCCACTGGGACTCCTACGAGCAGTACTTC.

Regarding this clone: Additional DNA sequences in this sample encode the identical CDR3. V usage is TRBV6-5 and J usage is TRBJ2-7; TRBD2 matches at 11 bases. Germline-derived CDR1 and CDR2 are MNHEY and SVGAGI. The CDR3 spans 16 residues. J lost 0 bases, V lost 0 bases, and 1 base had no gene match. The CDR3 nucleotides read TGTGCCAGCAGTTACTCCACTAGCGGGAGCTCCTACGAGCAGTACTTC. It translates to CASSYSTSGSSYEQYF.

J is TRBJ2-3 and V is TRBV27; maybe TRBD2 (6 bases). In germline, CDR1 is MNHEY, CDR2 SMNVEV (reference sequence). The CDR3 consists of 16 residues. The V gene lost 4 bases and the J gene lost 0 bases, with 14 bases spanning the gap. CDR3 loop: CASSSLAFSSTDTQYF. In DNA form, the CDR3 reads TGTGCCAGCAGTTCGCTAGCGTTCTCTAGCACAGATACGCAGTATTTT.